This TCR beta chain was sequenced during a study of patients and donors after allogeneic stem cell transplantation. This clonotype was seen many times. V lost 8 bases and J 5 bases, leaving 12 bases between the germline ends. The CDR3 consists of 12 residues. CDR1 is KGHSH, CDR2 LQKENI, per germline. A single record per CDR3 protein comes from TCRdb applying MiXCR to the RT-PCR reads. The table has 800,000 to 1,000,000 distinct CDR3 sequences, approximately 19% seen once; the top ten hold 5% to 6.5%. The sequencing sample was made of blood, either unsorted or a sorted T cell fraction (not recorded which). The receptor was derived from a human donor who was either an allogeneic HSCT recipient or a stem cell or donor lymphocyte infusion donor (not recorded which). It is not recorded whose cells these are; they may come from a transplant donor. The rearrangement uses TRBV18 and TRBJ1-2; unclear D gene. The CDR3 reads CASSPGGYGYTF. The CDR3 bases are TGTGCCAGCAGTCCAGGAGGATATGGCTACACCTTC.